The TCR beta chain under discussion was sequenced for a study of T cells after yellow fever vaccination. Overall study results and limits: Although the secondary response was weaker, it peaked faster, at day 5 versus 15. The study noted that FACS-sorted repertoires could contain abundant clonotypes contaminating from the bulk population. Boosting was followed by the reappearance of most primary-vaccination clones (approximately 95% CD4, around 90% CD8).

The TCR cDNA carried a universal primer site and UMIs from 5'RACE template switching. TCRdb called the 5' RACE reads again in MiXCR, with one record for every CDR3 protein. The table includes over 15,000 distinct CDR3 sequences, roughly 3.7% detected once. This clonotype showed up many times. V lost 4 bases and J 2 bases, leaving 14 bases between the germline ends. Germline CDR1 reads SGHNT; CDR2 reads YYREEE (reference sequence). The CDR3 consists of 15 residues. The clonotype was recovered from a man aged 25-45 years who received the YFV17D yellow fever vaccine. This chain connects TRBV5-4 to TRBJ2-3; a possible D gene is TRBD2 (6 bases). The specimen was PBMCs, either bulk or a sorted T-cell subset (CD4+, CD8+, memory, or dextramer-sorted; not recorded which), collected 15 days after the yellow fever booster vaccination. The CDR3 reads CASSPGPSATDTQYF. DNA for the CDR3: TGTGCCAGCAGCCCCGGACCTAGCGCCACAGATACGCAGTATTTT.